These T cell receptor beta chains were read from a single sample in a study of blood T cell repertoires in COVID-19. Assay used: immunoSEQ multiplex PCR; TCRdb lists only in-frame clones, some missing. Of 250,000 or so clones listed, roughly 86% were seen once; the top ten hold approximately 2.4%. Sample: PBMCs or T cells enriched from blood (not recorded which). Receptors originate from a woman between 18 and 30 years old who had recovered from COVID-19. Each CDR3 is given with its conserved first and last residue. A D gene is named only where the DNA matches it firmly. Not all rows give a size; the values are once, few, many and, for expanded clones, a class.

V gene: TRBV29-1
J gene: TRBJ2-1
clone size: NA
D gene: TRBD1
CDR3 protein: CSVSGQGPPFRSEQFF
CDR3 DNA: TGCAGCGTCTCGGGACAGGGCCCCCCTTTTAGGAGCGAGCAGTTCTTC

V gene: TRBV2
J gene: TRBJ2-7
clone size: NA
D gene: NA
CDR3 protein: CASRLLGTVGTSYEQYF
CDR3 DNA: TGTGCCAGCAGACTCCTTGGGACTGTTGGTACCAGTTACGAGCAGTACTTC

V gene: TRBV4-2
J gene: TRBJ1-1
clone size: NA
D gene: TRBD1
CDR3 protein: CASSPGQLNTEAFF
CDR3 DNA: TGTGCCAGCAGCCCGGGACAGTTGAACACTGAAGCTTTCTTT

V gene: TRBV10-3
J gene: TRBJ1-5
clone size: NA
D gene: TRBD1
CDR3 protein: CAISQDRAKTEDVPQHF
CDR3 DNA: TGTGCCATCAGCCAAGACAGGGCGAAAACGGAGGACGTGCCCCAGCATTTT

V gene: TRBV19
J gene: TRBJ2-2
clone size: NA
D gene: NA
CDR3 protein: CASSMRLAYTGELFF
CDR3 DNA: TGTGCCAGTAGTATGCGGCTAGCTTACACCGGGGAGCTGTTTTTT

V gene: TRBV28
J gene: TRBJ2-3
clone size: NA
D gene: NA
CDR3 protein: CASSFEGETDTQYF
CDR3 DNA: TGTGCCAGCAGTTTCGAGGGAGAAACAGATACGCAGTATTTT

V gene: TRBV15
J gene: TRBJ1-4
clone size: NA
D gene: NA
CDR3 protein: CATSRNPSVGEKLFF
CDR3 DNA: TGTGCCACCAGCAGAAATCCGTCAGTTGGCGAAAAACTGTTTTTT

V gene: TRBV4-1
J gene: TRBJ1-2
clone size: NA
D gene: NA
CDR3 protein: CASSQDLRGAYGYTF
CDR3 DNA: TGCGCCAGCAGCCAAGATCTAAGGGGCGCGTACGGCTACACCTTC

V gene: TRBV4-1
J gene: TRBJ2-2
clone size: NA
D gene: NA
CDR3 protein: CASSQLGHLTGELFF
CDR3 DNA: TGCGCCAGCAGCCAGTTGGGACACCTTACCGGGGAGCTGTTTTTT

V gene: TRBV7-3
J gene: TRBJ2-1
clone size: NA
D gene: TRBD2
CDR3 protein: CASSLIGTTLYNEQFF
CDR3 DNA: TGTGCCAGCAGCTTGATCGGGACTACGCTCTACAATGAGCAGTTCTTC

V gene: TRBV18
J gene: TRBJ2-5
clone size: NA
D gene: NA
CDR3 protein: CASSPETGQVDQYF
CDR3 DNA: TGTGCCAGCTCACCGGAAACAGGGCAAGTTGACCAGTACTTC

V gene: TRBV30
J gene: TRBJ2-3
clone size: NA
D gene: TRBD2
CDR3 protein: CAWSRAGGTDTQYF
CDR3 DNA: TGTGCCTGGAGTCGAGCGGGGGGGACAGATACGCAGTATTTT

V gene: TRBV6-2/TRBV6-3
J gene: TRBJ2-3
clone size: NA
D gene: TRBD1
CDR3 protein: CASSKRGTGVGTDTQYF
CDR3 DNA: TGTGCCAGCAGTAAACGCGGGACAGGGGTTGGTACAGATACGCAGTATTTT

V gene: TRBV6-5
J gene: TRBJ2-1
clone size: NA
D gene: NA
CDR3 protein: CASSSQTSSEQFF
CDR3 DNA: TGTGCCAGCAGTTCGCAAACTAGCTCTGAGCAGTTCTTC

V gene: TRBV7-9
J gene: TRBJ2-1
clone size: once
D gene: TRBD2
CDR3 protein: CASSPGTSGAYNEQFF
CDR3 DNA: TGTGCCAGCAGCCCCGGGACTAGCGGGGCATACAATGAGCAGTTCTTC

V gene: TRBV5-4
J gene: TRBJ2-2
clone size: NA
D gene: TRBD2
CDR3 protein: CASSRPSGRTNTGELFF
CDR3 DNA: TGTGCCAGCAGCAGACCTAGCGGGAGGACGAACACCGGGGAGCTGTTTTTT

V gene: TRBV19
J gene: TRBJ1-2
clone size: NA
D gene: TRBD1
CDR3 protein: CASSRQGNGYTF
CDR3 DNA: TGTGCCAGTAGTCGACAGGGCAATGGCTACACCTTC

V gene: TRBV11-3
J gene: TRBJ1-1
clone size: NA
D gene: TRBD1
CDR3 protein: CASSSITGGLLSYSPRAFF
CDR3 DNA: TGTGCCAGCAGCTCTATCACAGGGGGTCTCCTTTCATACAGTCCCAGAGCTTTCTTT

V gene: TRBV3-1/TRBV3-2
J gene: TRBJ1-4
clone size: NA
D gene: NA
CDR3 protein: CASSQGLWGGEKLFF
CDR3 DNA: TGTGCCAGCAGCCAAGGTCTTTGGGGAGGCGAAAAACTGTTTTTT

V gene: TRBV5-1
J gene: TRBJ1-1
clone size: few
D gene: NA
CDR3 protein: CASSATGTEAFF
CDR3 DNA: TGCGCCAGCAGCGCGACAGGTACTGAAGCTTTCTTT

V gene: TRBV5-1
J gene: TRBJ1-2
clone size: NA
D gene: TRBD1
CDR3 protein: CASSLGDRGHGYTF
CDR3 DNA: TGCGCCAGCAGCTTGGGGGACAGGGGACATGGCTACACCTTC

V gene: TRBV29-1
J gene: TRBJ2-5
clone size: NA
D gene: TRBD1
CDR3 protein: CSVEGQGARETQYF
CDR3 DNA: TGCAGCGTTGAAGGACAGGGGGCGAGAGAGACCCAGTACTTC

V gene: TRBV28
J gene: TRBJ1-5
clone size: NA
D gene: NA
CDR3 protein: CASSLWAVESRGNQPQHF
CDR3 DNA: TGTGCCAGCAGTTTATGGGCAGTGGAGAGCCGGGGGAATCAGCCCCAGCATTTT

V gene: TRBV3-1/TRBV3-2
J gene: TRBJ2-1
clone size: NA
D gene: TRBD1
CDR3 protein: CASSHRQGFYNEQFF
CDR3 DNA: TGTGCCAGCAGCCATCGACAGGGATTTTACAATGAGCAGTTCTTC

V gene: TRBV5-4
J gene: TRBJ1-6
clone size: NA
D gene: NA
CDR3 protein: CASSKDGGYNSPLHF
CDR3 DNA: TGTGCCAGCAGCAAGGACGGAGGATATAATTCACCCCTCCACTTT

V gene: TRBV2
J gene: TRBJ2-5
clone size: NA
D gene: TRBD2
CDR3 protein: CASRPGTSGTETQYF
CDR3 DNA: TGTGCCAGCAGACCAGGGACTAGCGGGACAGAGACCCAGTACTTC

V gene: TRBV5-1
J gene: TRBJ2-7
clone size: NA
D gene: TRBD1
CDR3 protein: CASSPGDRILYEQYF
CDR3 DNA: TGCGCCAGCAGCCCGGGGGACAGGATCCTATACGAGCAGTACTTC

V gene: TRBV7-8
J gene: TRBJ1-1
clone size: few
D gene: NA
CDR3 protein: CASSLGPGMNTEAFF
CDR3 DNA: TGTGCCAGCAGCTTAGGTCCAGGGATGAACACTGAAGCTTTCTTT

V gene: TRBV29-1
J gene: TRBJ2-5
clone size: NA
D gene: NA
CDR3 protein: CSVEEALLQETQYF
CDR3 DNA: TGCAGCGTTGAAGAGGCACTACTCCAAGAGACCCAGTACTTC

V gene: TRBV12-3/TRBV12-4
J gene: TRBJ1-3
clone size: NA
D gene: NA
CDR3 protein: CASSRSDGNTIYF
CDR3 DNA: TGTGCCAGCAGTCGGTCTGATGGAAACACCATATATTTT

V gene: TRBV27
J gene: TRBJ2-7
clone size: NA
D gene: NA
CDR3 protein: CASQPRGSREQYF
CDR3 DNA: TGTGCCAGCCAACCGAGAGGGTCGCGGGAGCAGTACTTC

V gene: TRBV30
J gene: TRBJ2-7
clone size: few
D gene: TRBD1
CDR3 protein: CAFGQVSYEQYF
CDR3 DNA: TGTGCCTTTGGACAGGTCTCCTACGAGCAGTACTTC

V gene: TRBV10-2
J gene: TRBJ2-5
clone size: NA
D gene: TRBD1
CDR3 protein: CASSELDRGRQETQYF
CDR3 DNA: TGCGCCAGCAGTGAACTCGACAGGGGCCGGCAAGAGACCCAGTACTTC

V gene: TRBV2
J gene: TRBJ1-1
clone size: NA
D gene: NA
CDR3 protein: CASGSPGGAEAFF
CDR3 DNA: TGTGCCAGCGGCTCTCCGGGGGGAGCTGAAGCTTTCTTT

V gene: TRBV27
J gene: TRBJ2-1
clone size: few
D gene: NA
CDR3 protein: CASSLGGLLNEQFF
CDR3 DNA: TGTGCCAGCAGTTTGGGGGGACTGCTTAATGAGCAGTTCTTC

V gene: TRBV7-2
J gene: TRBJ1-2
clone size: once
D gene: NA
CDR3 protein: CASSPIGGTSYGYTF
CDR3 DNA: TGTGCCAGCAGCCCCATAGGAGGAACGTCATATGGCTACACCTTC

V gene: TRBV30
J gene: TRBJ2-7
clone size: NA
D gene: TRBD2
CDR3 protein: CAWSRTSGRYEQYF
CDR3 DNA: TGTGCCTGGAGTCGGACTAGCGGGAGATACGAGCAGTACTTC

V gene: TRBV30
J gene: TRBJ1-5
clone size: NA
D gene: NA
CDR3 protein: CAWSVAGFNQPQHF
CDR3 DNA: TGTGCCTGGAGTGTTGCGGGGTTCAATCAGCCCCAGCATTTT

V gene: TRBV18
J gene: TRBJ1-4
clone size: NA
D gene: NA
CDR3 protein: CASSPEPREATNEKLFF
CDR3 DNA: TGTGCCAGCTCACCAGAGCCCAGGGAGGCAACTAATGAAAAACTGTTTTTT

V gene: TRBV6-4
J gene: TRBJ2-1
clone size: once
D gene: NA
CDR3 protein: CASSGLSGYEQFF
CDR3 DNA: TGTGCCAGCAGTGGACTGAGTGGCTATGAGCAGTTCTTC

V gene: TRBV7-9
J gene: TRBJ2-3
clone size: NA
D gene: NA
CDR3 protein: CASSRGELPADTQYF
CDR3 DNA: TGTGCCAGCAGCCGCGGGGAGTTGCCGGCGGATACGCAGTATTTT

V gene: TRBV10-1
J gene: TRBJ1-5
clone size: NA
D gene: NA
CDR3 protein: CASSESQSQPQHF
CDR3 DNA: TGCGCCAGCAGTGAGTCTCAATCCCAGCCCCAGCATTTT

V gene: TRBV6-5
J gene: TRBJ1-2
clone size: NA
D gene: TRBD1
CDR3 protein: CASSLGTGGRYTF
CDR3 DNA: TGTGCCAGCAGCCTTGGGACAGGGGGTCGCTACACCTTC

V gene: TRBV18
J gene: TRBJ2-3
clone size: few
D gene: NA
CDR3 protein: CASSPTAGHGDTQYF
CDR3 DNA: TGTGCCAGCTCACCAACGGCAGGCCACGGAGATACGCAGTATTTT

V gene: TRBV7-3
J gene: TRBJ2-1
clone size: NA
D gene: TRBD2
CDR3 protein: CASSSRGSGSSEQFF
CDR3 DNA: TGTGCCAGCAGCTCGCGAGGTAGCGGGAGTAGTGAGCAGTTCTTC

V gene: TRBV7-6
J gene: TRBJ1-1
clone size: NA
D gene: NA
CDR3 protein: CASSLEGFAFF
CDR3 DNA: TGTGCCAGCAGCTTAGAGGGGTTCGCTTTCTTT

V gene: TRBV29-1
J gene: TRBJ2-1
clone size: NA
D gene: NA
CDR3 protein: CSAAVVRGEHEQFF
CDR3 DNA: TGCAGCGCCGCAGTCGTCAGGGGTGAGCATGAGCAGTTCTTC

V gene: TRBV27
J gene: TRBJ2-7
clone size: NA
D gene: TRBD1
CDR3 protein: CASSYDRVYEQYF
CDR3 DNA: TGTGCCAGCAGCTATGACAGGGTTTACGAGCAGTACTTC